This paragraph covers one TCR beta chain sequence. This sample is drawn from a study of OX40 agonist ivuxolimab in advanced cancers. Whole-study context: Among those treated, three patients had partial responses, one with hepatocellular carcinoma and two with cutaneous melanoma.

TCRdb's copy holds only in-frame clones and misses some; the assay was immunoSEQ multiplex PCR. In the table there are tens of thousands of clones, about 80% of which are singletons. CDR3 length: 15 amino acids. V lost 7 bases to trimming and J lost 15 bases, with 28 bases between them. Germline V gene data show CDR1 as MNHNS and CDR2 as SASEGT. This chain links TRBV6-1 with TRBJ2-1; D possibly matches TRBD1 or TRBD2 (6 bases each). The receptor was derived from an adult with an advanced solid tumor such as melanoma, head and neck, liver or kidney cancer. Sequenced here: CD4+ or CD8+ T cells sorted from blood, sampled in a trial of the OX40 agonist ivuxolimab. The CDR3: CASNGGSPTMTGLFF. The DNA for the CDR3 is TGTGCCAGCAACGGGGGCTCTCCTACAATGACAGGACTGTTCTTC.